One and the same sample provided the 11 T cell receptor beta chains below, sequenced in a study of blood T cell repertoires in COVID-19. TCRdb's copy holds only in-frame clones and misses some; the assay was immunoSEQ multiplex PCR. The sample holds approximately 170,000 clones; around 81% are singletons and the top ten take under 15%. The sequenced material came from peripheral blood. These receptors were collected from a man between 65 and 85 years old who had recovered from COVID-19.

V is TRBV6-5 and J is TRBJ2-7; D might be TRBD1 (5 bases). Trimming took off 2 bases at V and 0 bases at J, with 14 bases between the two ends. Germline V CDR1 and CDR2: MNHEY, SVGAGI. The length of the CDR3 is 16 residues. CDR3 region: CASSYARQTSSYEQYF. The DNA for the CDR3 is TGTGCCAGCAGTTACGCGAGACAGACTTCCTCCTACGAGCAGTACTTC.

The chain couples TRBV5-1 to TRBJ2-2; tentatively, D is TRBD2 (5 bases). Trimming pared 1 base from V and 5 bases from J, leaving 12 bases between. This CDR3 has 15 amino acids. In germline, CDR1 is SGHRS, CDR2 YFSETQ. The CDR3 spells CASSLIGVGTGELFF. In DNA, the CDR3 is TGCGCCAGCAGCTTGATCGGGGTAGGAACCGGGGAGCTGTTTTTT.

The genes are TRBV19 and TRBJ2-7, with D maybe TRBD1 (5 bases). This CDR3 contains 15 residues. CDR1 and CDR2 from the germline V gene are LNHDA and SQIVND (reference sequence). V lost 2 bases, J lost 2 bases, and 13 bases lay in between. In DNA form, the CDR3 reads TGTGCCAGTAGTATAAGTTCCGACAGAGCCTACGAGCAGTACTTC. Translating it yields CASSISSDRAYEQYF.

The V gene is TRBV6-2 or TRBV6-3, the J gene TRBJ2-3; 7 bases fit TRBD1. Germline V gene data show CDR1 as MNHEY and CDR2 as SVGEGT. Trimming at V came to 6 bases and at J to 0 bases, leaving 15 bases not matched to a gene. CDR3 length: 18 amino acids. The CDR3 DNA is TGTGCCAGCAGCCTCCTAACCCGAGGGACAGCTAGCACAGATACGCAGTATTTT. Its protein is CASSLLTRGTASTDTQYF.

This clone was observed a handful of times. The V and J genes are TRBV7-9 and TRBJ1-6; TRBD1 matches 9 bases. Unmatched junction bases numbered 11, after V lost 5 bases and J lost 9 bases. In germline, CDR1 is SEHNR, CDR2 FQNEAQ (reference sequence). The CDR3 extends over 16 amino acids. CDR3 in DNA: TGTGCCAGCAGCCGGATTACCGGGACAGGGAGTTCACCCCTCCACTTT. Encoded protein: CASSRITGTGSSPLHF.

The chain couples TRBV6-5 to TRBJ2-5; D remains ambiguous. Germline assignment: CDR1 MNHEY and CDR2 SVGAGI. V gave up 6 bases and J gave up 7 bases, with 9 bases separating them. The CDR3 covers 11 residues. The chain's CDR3 is CASSAAWTQYF. CDR3 bases: TGTGCCAGCAGCGCCGCGTGGACCCAGTACTTC.

The sample holds one count of this clone. This chain links TRBV30 with TRBJ1-2; no clear D. V was pared by 3 bases and J by 4 bases, with 15 bases between. This CDR3 region has 14 residues. From germline, CDR1 is GTSNPN and CDR2 SVGIG (reference sequence). The CDR3 spells CAWSPRGVRYGYTF. The CDR3 DNA is TGTGCCTGGAGCCCCCGCGGGGTACGCTATGGCTACACCTTC.

In DNA form, the CDR3 reads TGCGCCAGCAGCTTGGGGGCCAACAAAGAGACCCAGTACTTC. Protein sequence: CASSLGANKETQYF. The chain is built from TRBV5-1 and TRBJ2-5; D not certain. Germline V gene lookup returns CDR1 SGHRS and CDR2 YFSETQ. The CDR3 is 14 amino acids. V lost 0 bases and J 3 bases, leaving 9 bases between the germline ends.

The V gene is TRBV5-1, the J gene TRBJ2-1; a possible D gene is TRBD1 (5 bases). This CDR3 spans 16 amino acids. V was trimmed by 0 bases and J by 2 bases, leaving 12 bases between them. Germline CDR1 is SGHRS and CDR2 is YFSETQ. In DNA form, the CDR3 reads TGCGCCAGCAGCTTGGCCGCGGCAGGGCCCTACAATGAGCAGTTCTTC. Translating gives CASSLAAAGPYNEQFF.

This clone was counted only a few times. J is TRBJ2-7 and V is TRBV10-1, with 7 bases aligning to TRBD1. CDR1 and CDR2 (germline): WNHNN, SYGVQD (reference sequence). The CDR3 spans 14 residues. The V and J ends lost 3 bases and 2 bases, in that order; junction bases with no gene match: 4. CDR3 sequence: CASSDRQGAYEQYF. The CDR3 coding sequence is TGCGCCAGCAGTGACAGGCAGGGGGCCTACGAGCAGTACTTC.

V gene TRBV5-4 combines with J gene TRBJ2-7; 9 positions agree with TRBD1. Germline V gene data show CDR1 as SGHNT and CDR2 as YYREEE (reference sequence). Trimming at V came to 2 bases and at J to 3 bases, leaving 3 bases not matched to a gene. The CDR3 contains 14 residues. CDR3 region: CASSLPDRGYEQYF. CDR3 bases: TGTGCCAGCAGCTTACCGGACAGGGGCTACGAGCAGTACTTC.